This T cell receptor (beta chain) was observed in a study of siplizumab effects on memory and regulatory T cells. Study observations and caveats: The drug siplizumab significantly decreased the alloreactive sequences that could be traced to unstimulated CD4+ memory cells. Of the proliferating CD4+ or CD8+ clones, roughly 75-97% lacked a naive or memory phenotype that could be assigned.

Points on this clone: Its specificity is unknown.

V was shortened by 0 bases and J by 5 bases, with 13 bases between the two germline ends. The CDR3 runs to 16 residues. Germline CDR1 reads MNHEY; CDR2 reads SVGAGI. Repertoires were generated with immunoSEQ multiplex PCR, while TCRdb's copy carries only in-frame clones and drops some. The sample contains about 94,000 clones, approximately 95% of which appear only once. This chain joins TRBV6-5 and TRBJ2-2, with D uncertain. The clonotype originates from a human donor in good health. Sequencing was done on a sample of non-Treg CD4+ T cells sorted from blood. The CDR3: CASSYSNARVTGELFF. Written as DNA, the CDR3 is TGTGCCAGCAGTTACTCAAATGCAAGGGTTACCGGGGAGCTGTTTTTT.